This T cell receptor (beta chain) was sequenced for a study of beta chain features in type 1 diabetes. Findings and limits, study-wide: Among type 1 diabetes patients, VDJ junctions had fewer insertions and more deletions. Researchers report that Type 1 diabetes patients had moderately but significantly shorter TCRB CDR3s across all four CD4+ subsets.

The CDR3 is 15 amino acids. The V end lost 4 bases, the J end lost 3 bases, and 12 bases lay between the germline ends. Germline V CDR1 and CDR2: SGHTA, FQGNSA. Donors underwent one heparinised blood draw, 95 to 150 mL on average. TCRB transcripts that were expressed got sequenced, as all of the isolated RNA had been reverse transcribed. An average roughly 3.3 million reads came from naive, central memory and regulatory T cell samples. Clones were read by immunoSEQ multiplex PCR, and TCRdb kept only the in-frame ones, dropping some. The sample has 130,000 to 150,000 clones, roughly 50% seen once; the top ten hold roughly 0.43%. With respect to this clone: Its antigen is unidentified.

The rearrangement links TRBV7-2 to TRBJ1-4; unclear D gene. This TCR came from a man aged 18 to 35 in good health. Sequencing used Tregs from blood. The chain's CDR3 is CASSSQGGSNEKLFF. DNA of the CDR3: TGTGCCAGCAGCTCCCAAGGAGGATCTAATGAAAAACTGTTTTTT.